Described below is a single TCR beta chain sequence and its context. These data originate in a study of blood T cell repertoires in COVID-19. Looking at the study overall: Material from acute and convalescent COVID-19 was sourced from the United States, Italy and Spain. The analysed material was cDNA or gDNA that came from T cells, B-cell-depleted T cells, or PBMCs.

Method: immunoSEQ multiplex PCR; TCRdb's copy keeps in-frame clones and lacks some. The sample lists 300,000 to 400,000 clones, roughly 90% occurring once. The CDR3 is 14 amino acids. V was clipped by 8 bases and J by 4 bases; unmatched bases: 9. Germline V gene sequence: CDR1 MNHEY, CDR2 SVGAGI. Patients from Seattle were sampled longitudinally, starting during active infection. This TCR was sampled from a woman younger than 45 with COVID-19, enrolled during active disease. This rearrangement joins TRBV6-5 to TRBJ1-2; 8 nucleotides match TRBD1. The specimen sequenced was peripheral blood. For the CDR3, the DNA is TGTGCCAGCTCTAACCGAGGACAGGGCTATGGCTACACCTTC. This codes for CASSNRGQGYGYTF.